The rows below give T cell receptor beta chains drawn from one sample of a study of CD8 T cells in ankylosing spondylitis. TCRdb reprocessed the 5' RACE reads with MiXCR, giving one entry per CDR3 protein. The repertoire holds 150,000 to 200,000 distinct CDR3 sequences, under 35% seen once, with 4.5% to 6% in the top ten. Sequenced input: synovial fluid, either unsorted or a sorted T cell fraction (not recorded which). Receptors originate from a male donor with ankylosing spondylitis. Both conserved end residues are part of each CDR3. The D gene is left open where the match is weak. Clone size is stated in some rows and not others, as once, few, many or a class when expanded.

v_gene	d_gene	j_gene	abundance	CDR3nt	CDR3aa
TRBV4-1	-	TRBJ2-7	few	TGCGCCAGCAGCCCGGGGCGTTGGGAAGAGCAGTACTTC	CASSPGRWEEQYF
TRBV7-2	TRBD1	TRBJ2-1	few	TGTGCCAGCAGCGTTACAGGGGGCTACAATAACAATGAGCAGTTCTTC	CASSVTGGYNNNEQFF
TRBV24-1	-	TRBJ1-2	few	TGTGCCACCAGTACAGCCAACTATGGCTACACCTTC	CATSTANYGYTF
TRBV9	-	TRBJ2-1	once	TGTGCCAGCAGCGTAGTTTTTTCCGGAAACAATGAGCAGTTCTTC	CASSVVFSGNNEQFF
TRBV29-1	TRBD1	TRBJ1-2	many	TGCAGCGCCCCACGACAGGGGTCGGGAGGCTACACCTTC	CSAPRQGSGGYTF
TRBV9	TRBD1	TRBJ1-1	once	TGTGCCAGCAGCGCGCGGGACAGGGGTACGAACACTGAAGCTTTCTTT	CASSARDRGTNTEAFF
TRBV20-1	-	TRBJ1-1	-	TGCAGTGCTAGCAGAGTGAACACTGAAGCTTTCTTT	CSASRVNTEAFF
TRBV28	-	TRBJ1-6	many	TGTGCCAGCAGGGACGGAAGGAGCTCCTATAATTCACCCCTCCACTTT	CASRDGRSSYNSPLHF
TRBV20-1	TRBD1	TRBJ2-1	many	TGCAGTGCTCCGACAGGGGGCTTCTACAATGAGCAGTTCTTC	CSAPTGGFYNEQFF
TRBV12-3/TRBV12-4	-	TRBJ1-5	many	TGTGCCAGCAGTTTATCGAACAACAATCAGCCCCAGCATTTT	CASSLSNNNQPQHF
TRBV9	-	TRBJ2-7	few	TGTGCCAGCAGCGTATCCCCCAGTTCCTACGAGCAGTACTTC	CASSVSPSSYEQYF
TRBV18	TRBD1	TRBJ2-7	few	TGTGCCAGCTCACTAGCTGACAGGGGGTGGTCCTACGAGCAGTACTTC	CASSLADRGWSYEQYF
TRBV5-1	-	TRBJ1-5	few	TGCGCCAGCAGCTTCGGGGGAAGCAATCAGCCCCAGCATTTT	CASSFGGSNQPQHF
TRBV4-1	-	TRBJ1-1	-	TGCGCCAGCAGCCTAACCGCCGGGGGGAACACTGAAGCTTTCTTT	CASSLTAGGNTEAFF
TRBV12-3/TRBV12-4	-	TRBJ1-2	many	TGTGCCAGCAGTTTAAATCAGGCGGATGGCTACACCTTC	CASSLNQADGYTF
TRBV7-2	TRBD1	TRBJ1-4	few	TGTGCCAGCAGCCAGAACGGACAGGGGGCGCCAAGTGAAAAACTGTTTTTT	CASSQNGQGAPSEKLFF
TRBV5-5	-	TRBJ2-7	-	TGTGCCAGCAGCTTGGTTACTACCTACGAGCAGTACTTC	CASSLVTTYEQYF
TRBV28	-	TRBJ1-2	-	TGTGCCAGCAGCTCCACCCTGGAGGGCTACACCTTC	CASSSTLEGYTF
TRBV15	-	TRBJ1-2	-	TGTGCCACCAGCAACGTCGGGCGAGACTATGGCTACACCTTC	CATSNVGRDYGYTF
TRBV20-1	-	TRBJ2-7	many	TGCAGTGCTAGCCCTCCGGGAAGGCAGTCCAACGAGCAGTACTTC	CSASPPGRQSNEQYF
TRBV5-1	-	TRBJ1-5	many	TGCGCCAGCAGCTTTGGGCAGGGGAATCAGCCCCAGCATTTT	CASSFGQGNQPQHF
TRBV7-6	-	TRBJ2-5	-	TGTGCCAGCAGCTCAAATGCCGGTTCGCGGGAGACCCAGTACTTC	CASSSNAGSRETQYF